The 5 T cell receptor beta chains below all came from one sample that was sequenced in a study of T cell repertoires in ileal Crohn's disease. TCRdb keeps only in-frame clones here, not all; method: immunoSEQ multiplex PCR. The table records roughly 7,400 clones, about four fifths of them present only once. Source material: ileal tissue. The receptors come from an adult with Crohn's disease.

The V gene is TRBV18, the J gene TRBJ2-1; 7 nucleotides line up with TRBD1. Germline loops: CDR1 KGHSH, CDR2 LQKENI. The J segment lost 1 base and the V segment lost 3 bases, leaving 0 bases of the junction unmatched. The CDR3 length is 14 residues. The CDR3 is CASSPDRSYNEQFF. The CDR3 nucleotides are TGTGCCAGCTCACCGGACAGGTCCTACAATGAGCAGTTCTTC.

This clone has a handful of counts. The CDR3 reads CASSDRTSGADTQYF. CDR3 sequence (DNA): TGTGCCAGCAGTGACCGGACTAGCGGGGCAGATACGCAGTATTTT. The gene calls are TRBV6-4 and TRBJ2-3; TRBD2 matches 12 bases. This CDR3 has 15 residues. The germline V gene encodes CDR1 MRHNA and CDR2 SNTAGT. V gave up 2 bases and J gave up 4 bases; unmatched junction bases: 1.

Note on this clone: Other nucleotide sequences in the sample specify the same CDR3. The chain combines TRBV29-1 with TRBJ1-1; D is uncertain. The CDR3 is 12 amino acids. V was clipped by 7 bases and J by 4 bases, with 13 bases between them. Looked up from germline, CDR1 is SQVTM and CDR2 is ANQGSEA. CDR3 sequence (DNA): TGCAGCGGAGGCTCCCGAGCCACTGAAGCTTTCTTT. It is translated as CSGGSRATEAFF.

The chain combines TRBV5-8 with TRBJ2-7; D remains ambiguous. V was trimmed by 1 base and J by 0 bases, leaving 5 bases between them. The CDR3 spans 13 residues. CDR1 is SGHTS and CDR2 is YDEGEE in the germline V gene. The DNA of the CDR3 is TGTGCCAGCAGCTTGTATAGCTCCTACGAGCAGTACTTC. Protein: CASSLYSSYEQYF.

V is TRBV27 and J is TRBJ1-3; D call uncertain. The CDR3 consists of 13 residues. CDR1 MNHEY and CDR2 SMNVEV come from the germline V gene (reference sequence). The V end lost 4 bases, the J end lost 3 bases, and 7 bases lay between the germline ends. The CDR3 loop is CASSSGVGNTIYF. In DNA form, the CDR3 reads TGTGCCAGCAGTTCCGGTGTTGGAAACACCATATATTTT.